This T cell receptor (beta chain) was sequenced for a study of long-term antiretroviral therapy in people with HIV. Study conclusions and caveats: Upon ART, diversity increased but remained lower than transplant donor controls. Within the repertoire, clones expanded before ART were dominant at all time points. Whereas controls had wider CDR3 length ranges, HIV repertoires had narrower ones.

As concerns this clone: Its antigen remains unidentified.

Run at survey level, the immunoSEQ assay was version v3.0. Measured with immunoSEQ multiplex PCR; TCRdb has only the in-frame clones, and not every one. Of about 41,000 clones in the sample, about 94% are singletons; the top ten hold 2% to 2.5%. This CDR3 region has 14 residues. Germline V gene data show CDR1 as SGHRS and CDR2 as YFSETQ. Trimming stripped 2 bases from V and 1 base from J, with 7 bases between. The J gene is TRBJ1-5, the V gene TRBV5-1, with TRBD1 as a possible D gene (5 bases). The sequenced sample was unsorted PBMCs, obtained 9 to 9.5 years after starting antiretroviral therapy. This clonotype was obtained from a man aged 25-45 years with HIV. The CDR3 nucleotides are TGCGCCAGCAGCTTTGGGGGGAGCAATCAGCCCCAGCATTTT. Translation: CASSFGGSNQPQHF.